A selection of T cell receptor beta chains follows, all from one sample in a study of identical twins. TCRdb re-analysed the 5' RACE reads in MiXCR, keeping a single row per CDR3 protein. This table has some 1,700,000 distinct CDR3 sequences, around a third appearing once. The specimen was cord blood. The receptors come from a newborn girl in good health. CDR3s include the opening cysteine and the closing phenylalanine or tryptophan. The order of the fields is J gene, D gene, V gene, clone size, CDR3 DNA, CDR3 protein. A D gene is named only where the DNA matches it firmly. Part of the rows lack a size; the others show once, few, many or a class for expanded clones.

>TRBJ1-1|TRBD1|TRBV6-1|-
TGTGCCAGCAGGGGGTCGACAGGGGTGAACACTGAAGCTTTCTTT
CASRGSTGVNTEAFF
>TRBJ1-1|-|TRBV30|-
TGTGCCTCCCAGAGGGGGGGAGGCACTGAAGCTTTCTTT
CASQRGGGTEAFF
>TRBJ2-5|TRBD1|TRBV4-1|few
TGCGCCAGCAGCCTGACAGGGTTTGGAGAGACCCAGTACTTC
CASSLTGFGETQYF
>TRBJ2-1|TRBD2|TRBV13|few
TGTGCCAGCAGCTTAGAATGGCTAGCGGGGGACCATGAGCAGTTCTTC
CASSLEWLAGDHEQFF
>TRBJ1-4|-|TRBV4-1|-
TGCGCCAGCAGCCAAGTGGTGGGTTTGGGTGAAAAACTGTTTTTT
CASSQVVGLGEKLFF
>TRBJ2-3|-|TRBV4-1|many
TGCGCCAGCAGCCAAGGTCTACTCACAGATACGCAGTATTTT
CASSQGLLTDTQYF
>TRBJ1-1|-|TRBV29-1|-
TGCAGCGTTGTGCCCCTCGGGGAGGTTGCCGAAGCTTTCTTT
CSVVPLGEVAEAFF
>TRBJ1-1|-|TRBV4-1|-
TGCTCCAGCAGCAACGGCAGGGAGAACACTGAAGCTTTCTTT
CSSSNGRENTEAFF
>TRBJ2-1|-|TRBV27|-
TGTGCCAGCAGTCCAGAGCCTCGGAATGAGCAGTTCTTC
CASSPEPRNEQFF
>TRBJ2-7|TRBD2|TRBV3-1|-
TGTGCCAGCAGCCAAGGCGGACTAGCGGGCCTAAACTCCTACAAGCAGTACTTC
CASSQGGLAGLNSYKQYF
>TRBJ2-7|TRBD2|TRBV27|few
TGTGCCAGCAGTTTACGGTCTAGCGGAGGCTACGAGCAGTACTTC
CASSLRSSGGYEQYF
>TRBJ2-3|TRBD2|TRBV20-1|-
TGCAGTGCTCCTCCTAGACTAGCCGGTGGTACGCAGTATTTT
CSAPPRLAGGTQYF
>TRBJ2-1|TRBD2|TRBV20-1|-
TGCAGTGCTAGAAGCGGGCTAGCGGGGAGCTCCTACAATGAGCAGTTCTTC
CSARSGLAGSSYNEQFF
>TRBJ2-7|-|TRBV28|-
TGTGCCAGCAGTTCTCGACAGGTAAAGGGGTCCTACGAGCAGTACTTC
CASSSRQVKGSYEQYF
>TRBJ1-5|-|TRBV4-2|-
TGTGCCAGCAGCCAAGAAAGGGCGGGATATAGCAATCAGCCCCAGCATTTT
CASSQERAGYSNQPQHF
>TRBJ2-7|-|TRBV2|-
TGTGCCGGCAGTGAGCAGGGGAAGGGATACGAGCAGTACTTC
CAGSEQGKGYEQYF
>TRBJ2-7|-|TRBV7-9|few
TGTGCCAGCGGACCCAGGATAGAAGAGCAGTACTTC
CASGPRIEEQYF
>TRBJ2-1|TRBD2|TRBV11-2|few
TGTGCCAGCAGGTTAGCGGGGAGGGTCTACAATGAGCAGTTCTTC
CASRLAGRVYNEQFF
>TRBJ2-1|-|TRBV5-1|many
TGCGCCAGCAGCTCAGCTAGCGATGAGCAGTTCTTC
CASSSASDEQFF
>TRBJ2-3|TRBD2|TRBV29-1|few
TGCAGCGTCCCCCAGCGGGAGATAAGCACAGATACGCAGTATTTT
CSVPQREISTDTQYF
>TRBJ1-5|-|TRBV9|few
TGTGCCAGCAGCTCCCATAGGGGTGTGCAGCCCCAGCATTTT
CASSSHRGVQPQHF
>TRBJ1-1|-|TRBV6-5|-
TGTGCCAGCAGTTACTCGCGGACGGTGAACACTGAAGCTTTCTTT
CASSYSRTVNTEAFF
>TRBJ2-7|TRBD2|TRBV12-3/TRBV12-4|-
TGTGCCAGCAGTTGGGGGACTAGCTACGACGAGCAGTACTTC
CASSWGTSYDEQYF
>TRBJ2-7|-|TRBV20-1|-
TGCAGTGCGAGACAGGCGGTCTACGAGCAGTACTTC
CSARQAVYEQYF
>TRBJ1-2|TRBD1|TRBV5-1|-
TGCGCCGGCAGCGCCGGACAGGGGACCTATGGCTACACCTTC
CAGSAGQGTYGYTF
>TRBJ2-5|-|TRBV6-1|few
TGTGCCAGCAGTGAAGCAAAACGGGGAGGAGAGACCCAGTACTTC
CASSEAKRGGETQYF
>TRBJ2-1|TRBD2|TRBV10-2|few
TGCGCCAGCAGTGTGGTCCTAGGAACTAGCGGGCGGACCTACAATGAGCAGTTCTTC
CASSVVLGTSGRTYNEQFF
>TRBJ2-7|TRBD2|TRBV6-5|few
TGTGCCAGCAGGGTACTAGCGGGATACTACGAGCAGTACTTC
CASRVLAGYYEQYF
>TRBJ2-1|TRBD2|TRBV20-1|-
TGCAGTGCTTGGACTAGCGGGAGCTCCTACAATGAGCCGTTCTTC
CSAWTSGSSYNEPFF
>TRBJ2-3|-|TRBV4-2|many
TGTGCCAGCAGCCAAACGGGACAAGATACGCAGTATTTT
CASSQTGQDTQYF
>TRBJ2-3|-|TRBV12-3/TRBV12-4|-
TGTGCCAGCAGTCGTCGACCGCGAACGGGTGATACGCAGTATTTT
CASSRRPRTGDTQYF
>TRBJ2-1|TRBD2|TRBV25-1|-
TGTGCCAGCAGTGAGGGCGGGAGGGCGATGAGGGAGCAGTTCTTC
CASSEGGRAMREQFF
>TRBJ1-6|-|TRBV18|-
TGTGCCAGCTCACCCTCCGTTGTTCTCGTAAATCGTTCACCCCCCCACTTT
CASSPSVVLVNRSPPHF
>TRBJ2-1|TRBD2|TRBV7-9|-
TGTGCCAGCAGCTTGGAACGAGCGGGAGGGAGGTACAATGAGCAGTTCTTC
CASSLERAGGRYNEQFF
>TRBJ2-1|-|TRBV28|few
TGTGCCAGCAGTTTCCCCTTGAGCTCCTACAATGAGCAGTTCTTC
CASSFPLSSYNEQFF
>TRBJ1-2|-|TRBV20-1|-
TGCAGTGCCCCATTTACTGGCTACACCTTC
CSAPFTGYTF
>TRBJ2-1|-|TRBV27|few
TGTGCCAGCACCGGGATGGACCATGAGCAGTTCTTC
CASTGMDHEQFF
>TRBJ2-7|TRBD2|TRBV9|many
TGTGCCAGCAGCGCGGGACTAGCGGGGTACTACGAGCAGTACTTC
CASSAGLAGYYEQYF
>TRBJ2-1|TRBD2|TRBV2|-
TGTGCCAGGGCCTTCGGAGGGAGGGTCAACAATGAGCAGTTCTTC
CARAFGGRVNNEQFF
>TRBJ1-5|-|TRBV6-1|-
TGTGCCAGCAGTAGTAAGGGTGATCAGCCCCAGCATTTT
CASSSKGDQPQHF
>TRBJ2-4|-|TRBV6-5|-
TGTGCCAGCAGTTACCGGATACGATCGGGAGCAACGGGGGCCAAAAACATTCAGTACTTC
CASSYRIRSGATGAKNIQYF
>TRBJ2-1|TRBD1|TRBV4-2|few
TGTGCCAGCAGCCAAGATGGGACAGGGTTATACAATGAGCAGTTCTTC
CASSQDGTGLYNEQFF
>TRBJ2-5|-|TRBV29-1|-
TGCAGCGTTGACAGTGGGGAGACCCAGTACTTC
CSVDSGETQYF
>TRBJ1-1|-|TRBV20-1|few
TGCAGTGCTAGAGATCAGGGACCCGACACTGAAGCTTTCTTT
CSARDQGPDTEAFF
>TRBJ2-5|-|TRBV27|-
TGTGCCAGCAGTTCCGGACCCATTGGGGAGACCCAGTACTTC
CASSSGPIGETQYF
>TRBJ1-5|TRBD1|TRBV12-3/TRBV12-4|few
TGTGCCAGCAGCGGACAGGGTACCTATCAGCCCCAGCATTTT
CASSGQGTYQPQHF
>TRBJ2-7|-|TRBV28|-
TGTGCCAGCAGCTCCCGGGATACTAGGTTCTCCTACGAGCAGTACTTC
CASSSRDTRFSYEQYF
>TRBJ2-5|-|TRBV7-2|-
TGTGCCAGCAGAAGAGGGGCGAAAGAGACCCAGTACTTC
CASRRGAKETQYF
>TRBJ2-5|-|TRBV2|once
TGTGCCAGCAGTGCCACTTTAGTGGTCGATGAGCAGTACTTC
CASSATLVVDEQYF
>TRBJ2-7|-|TRBV20-1|-
TGCAGTGCCAAGCCCCCCCGGGGTGTCAGTGCCTACGAGCAGTACTTC
CSAKPPRGVSAYEQYF
>TRBJ2-3|TRBD1|TRBV10-1|few
TGCGCCACCGGGACAGGGGGCAGAACAGATACGCAGTATTTT
CATGTGGRTDTQYF
>TRBJ2-7|TRBD2|TRBV6-5|-
TGTGCCAGCAGTTACTCGGGAGGGGTCGAGCAGTACTTC
CASSYSGGVEQYF